The subject of this entry is one T cell receptor (beta chain). Its antigen is unknown. PCR was performed a second time for roughly 7 to 11 cycles using a sample-barcoded 5' primer and a J-beta primer mix. TCRdb ran MiXCR on the 5' RACE reads and lists one entry per CDR3 protein. The repertoire includes 600,000 to 800,000 distinct CDR3 sequences, under 65% of them detected once, and approximately 13% sits in the top ten. This specimen comes from a study of blood T cells in healthy people across ages. Study results and limitations: With donor CMV status unknown, expanded clonotype changes were possibly confounded. Strong correlation was found linking TCR beta diversity to naive T cell percentage. TCR beta diversity per million T cells fell roughly linearly with age.

A minimum of 6 million PBMCs was isolated per sample. This TCR came from an elderly woman in good health. The sample taken for sequencing was blood.

The CDR3 DNA reads TGTGCCAGCGGCCCTGGACAGGGGAACACTGAAGCTTTCTTT. It yields the protein CASGPGQGNTEAFF. V gene TRBV7-2 combines with J gene TRBJ1-1, with TRBD1 identical over 8 bases. The CDR3 is made up of 14 amino acids. V gave up 8 bases and J gave up 1 base; unmatched junction bases: 6. Germline V gene data show CDR1 as SGHTA and CDR2 as FQGNSA.